One and the same sample provided the 27 T cell receptor beta chains below, sequenced in a study of Graves' ophthalmopathy and Graves' hyperthyroidism (dated by TCRdb to 2016 to 2018). The sample was run on an Illumina HiSeq 2000. For repertoire sequencing, TCR beta CDR3 regions were amplified from RNA transcripts. HTBI primers and the Qiagen OneStep RT-PCR kit were used in a first-round RT-PCR, which was followed by a second-round multiplex PCR, size selection and purification. TCRdb trimmed public reads at Q25 via fastp, called clones via MiXCR and kept in-frame beta chains. All rows with the same CDR3 protein become a single entry with the most common DNA and genes. The sample data list around 520,000 distinct CDR3 sequences, and about 35% of these were observed just once. The ten largest account for around 4% of the sample. Sequencing was done on a sample of peripheral blood or thyroid tissue (not recorded which). The receptor source for this set is an adult man with Graves' hyperthyroidism.

This clonotype has a handful of counts. The chain employs TRBV29-1 and TRBJ2-1; a possible D gene is TRBD1 (6 bases). Looked up from germline, CDR1 is SQVTM and CDR2 is ANQGSEA. There are 14 residues in the CDR3. Trimming pared 5 bases from V and 3 bases from J, leaving 14 bases between. The CDR3 DNA reads as TGCAGCGTTATGGGGGCTAGCAGCTACAATGAGCAGTTCTTC. It specifies CSVMGASSYNEQFF.

This clonotype is a singleton in its sample. The chain joins TRBV10-3 to TRBJ2-7; 8 nucleotides match TRBD2. CDR3 size: 16 residues. In germline, CDR1 is ENHRY, CDR2 SYGVKD. V gave up 0 bases and J gave up 3 bases; unmatched junction bases: 7. CDR3 DNA: TGTGCCATCAGTGAGTCGACTAGCGCCTCGAACTACGAGCAGTACTTC. Amino acid sequence: CAISESTSASNYEQYF.

The chain couples TRBV29-1 to TRBJ2-7, with D unclear. Germline CDR1 is SQVTM and CDR2 is ANQGSEA. V was pared by 8 bases and J by 2 bases, with 13 bases between. The CDR3 totals 12 residues. The CDR3 is CSLERIAYEQYF. The CDR3 nucleotides are TGCAGCTTGGAAAGAATCGCCTACGAGCAGTACTTC.

This clonotype was recorded at least ten times. The chain uses TRBV7-8 and TRBJ1-3, with no clear D. The V and J ends lost 5 bases and 2 bases respectively, with 13 bases between them. Looked up from germline, CDR1 is SGHVS and CDR2 is FQNEAQ. This CDR3 is 15 amino acids long. CDR3 nucleotides: TGTGCCAGCAGCCCAGCGACCACGACTGGAAACACCATATATTTT. Protein product: CASSPATTTGNTIYF.

This clonotype has at least ten counts. Here the CDR3 reads CASSPARTGGNQPQHF. The CDR3 coding sequence is TGTGCCAGCAGCCCAGCAAGGACAGGGGGCAATCAGCCCCAGCATTTT. The chain uses TRBV7-8 and TRBJ1-5, with 9 bases lining up with TRBD1. The junction had 7 bases not matched to a gene; V was cut back by 5 bases and J by 2 bases. This CDR3 has 16 amino acids. Germline V CDR1 and CDR2: SGHVS, FQNEAQ. Variable domain in full (rest from reference TRBV7-8 and TRBJ1-5): GAGVSQSPRYKVAKRGQDVALRCDPISGHVSLFWYQQALGQGPEFLTYFQNEAQLDKSGLPSDRFFAERPEGSVSTLKIQRTQQEDSAVYLCASSPARTGGNQPQHFGDGTRLSIL.

This clonotype occurred many times. J is TRBJ1-1 and V is TRBV19; weak D call: TRBD1 (6 bases). Germline V gene sequence: CDR1 LNHDA, CDR2 SQIVND (reference sequence). The ends were cut back, 3 bases at V and 2 bases at J, with 16 bases in the middle. The CDR3 runs to 16 residues. The CDR3 loop is CASSIPPGQQNTEAFF. In nucleotides, the CDR3 is TGTGCCAGTAGTATCCCCCCTGGACAGCAAAACACTGAAGCTTTCTTT.

The chain recombines TRBV4-1 with TRBJ1-5; 8 nucleotides align to TRBD1. Germline V gene data show CDR1 as MGHRA and CDR2 as YSYEKL. Trimming removed 3 bases from V and 1 base from J; junction bases left unmatched: 8. This CDR3 is 17 amino acids long. The CDR3 here is CASSHPGGDRSNQPQHF. DNA for the CDR3: TGCGCCAGCAGCCACCCCGGCGGGGACAGGAGCAATCAGCCCCAGCATTTT.

This clonotype was seen more than once but under ten times. The CDR3 sequence: CASSGREGLYEETQYF. The CDR3 nucleotides are TGTGCCAGCTCTGGGCGGGAGGGCCTATATGAAGAGACCCAGTACTTC. This chain joins TRBV6-2 or TRBV6-3 and TRBJ2-5, with 9 bases aligning to TRBD2. The germline CDR1 and CDR2 sequences are MNHEY and SVGEGT. The CDR3 is made up of 16 amino acids. V lost 8 bases to trimming and J lost 3 bases; unmatched junction nucleotides: 13.

This chain uses TRBV11-2 with TRBJ2-7; TRBD1 aligns across 8 bases. Judging by the DNA end, TRBJ2-1 fits better; the J call may be wrong. This CDR3 comprises 13 residues. Germline V gives CDR1 SGHAT, CDR2 FQNNGV. CDR3 DNA sequence: TGTGCCAGCAGCTTCACAGGGGGAAATGAGCAGTTCTTC. Translation gives CASSFTGGNEQFF.

The genes are TRBV20-1 and TRBJ2-7; D is perhaps TRBD1 (6 bases). The DNA end favors TRBJ2-1, so the J call may be wrong. The V gene's germline CDR1 is DFQATT and CDR2 SNEGSKA (reference sequence). This CDR3 contains 16 residues. CDR3 coding DNA: TGCAGTGCTAGGGAGACAGGCGCGATCTCCTACAATGAGCAGTTCTTC. Amino acid sequence: CSARETGAISYNEQFF.

The genes are TRBV19 and TRBJ2-7; 10 bases map to TRBD1. Germline CDR1 reads LNHDA; CDR2 reads SQIVND (reference sequence). The CDR3 extends over 14 amino acids. V was clipped by 6 bases and J by 4 bases; unmatched bases: 6. CDR3 sequence reads: CASSRQGARYEQYF. The CDR3 nucleotides read TGTGCCAGTAGCCGACAGGGGGCGAGGTACGAGCAGTACTTC.

The rearrangement links TRBV5-1 to TRBJ1-4; 8 bases are a match to TRBD1. CDR1 is SGHRS and CDR2 is YFSETQ in the germline V gene. After removal of 4 bases from V and 4 bases from J, the junction contained 6 bases not matched to a gene. The CDR3 runs to 15 residues. The CDR3 DNA reads as TGCGCCAGCAGCACCGGGACAGGTCGTAATGAAAAACTGTTTTTT. Residues: CASSTGTGRNEKLFF.

Of note for this clonotype: This sequence may be a read error, since a much larger clone differs from it by one base. The V gene is TRBV7-9, the J gene TRBJ2-5; D possibly matches TRBD1 or TRBD2 (5 bases each). Trimming took off 0 bases at V and 4 bases at J, with 18 bases between the two ends. This CDR3 is 17 amino acids long. The V gene's germline CDR1 is SEHNR and CDR2 FQNEAQ (reference sequence). Written as DNA, the CDR3 is TGTGCCAGCAGCTTAGCGAGTAGTCGGGGCCCCCGAGAGACCCAGTACTTC. Translated, it gives CASSLASSRGPRETQYF.

This clonotype was seen ten or more times. The chain is built from TRBV7-9 and TRBJ2-7; tentatively, D is TRBD1 (6 bases). The germline V gene encodes CDR1 SEHNR and CDR2 FQNEAQ (reference sequence). This CDR3 is 12 amino acids long. Trimming removed 7 bases from V and 2 bases from J, with 9 bases in between. This chain's CDR3 is CASNRDTYEQYF. In nucleotides, the CDR3 is TGTGCCAGCAACAGGGATACCTACGAGCAGTACTTC.

About this clonotype: A much larger clone lies one base from this, so it may be a read error. This chain joins TRBV10-3 and TRBJ2-2; D perhaps matches TRBD2 (5 bases). This CDR3 has 12 residues. Germline CDR1 and CDR2: ENHRY and SYGVKD. Here the CDR3 DNA reads TGTGCCATCAGACAGAACACCGGGGAGCTGCTTTTT. As protein: CAIRQNTGELLF.

A remark on this clonotype: This may be a read error, as it is one base from a much larger clone. This chain connects TRBV10-3 to TRBJ1-4, with 11 bases fitting TRBD1. The CDR3 is 17 residues long. V was clipped by 6 bases and J by 4 bases; unmatched bases: 10. CDR1 ENHRY and CDR2 SYGVKD come from the germline V gene. DNA of the CDR3: TGTGCCATCAGCGAAATCCCCGGGACAGGGGGTAATGAAAAACTGTTTTTT. Protein sequence: CAISEIPGTGGNEKLFF.

This clonotype was seen ten or more times. V and J are TRBV20-1 and TRBJ1-1; TRBD1 matches at 10 bases. The germline V gene has CDR1 DFQATT and CDR2 SNEGSKA (reference sequence). The J segment lost 8 bases and the V segment lost 1 base, leaving 13 bases of the junction unmatched. The CDR3 length is 16 residues. CDR3 protein: CSARGDRGRPKREAFF. Here the CDR3 DNA reads TGCAGTGCTAGAGGAGACAGGGGGCGCCCAAAAAGGGAAGCTTTCTTT.

The J gene is TRBJ2-7, the V gene TRBV15; TRBD1 agrees at 7 bases. The CDR3 runs to 15 residues. V lost 0 bases to trimming and J lost 2 bases; unmatched junction nucleotides: 4. Germline CDR1 and CDR2: LNHNV and YYDKDF (reference sequence). The CDR3 loop is CATSRDWGTAYEQYF. CDR3 nucleotides: TGTGCCACCAGCAGAGATTGGGGGACAGCCTACGAGCAGTACTTC.

Of note for this clonotype: The junction does not match germline at one end; this may be a read error. The V and J genes are TRBV10-3 and TRBJ1-1; the D is unclear. Germline loops: CDR1 ENHRY, CDR2 SYGVKD. The length of the CDR3 is 13 residues. The chain's CDR3 is CAISQMINTEAFF. The CDR3 nucleotides read TGTGCCATCAGTCAGATGATAAACACTGAAGCTTTCTTC.

This clonotype was seen more than once but under ten times. The chain has TRBV20-1 and TRBJ1-6, with D perhaps TRBD1 (5 bases). This CDR3 comprises 14 residues. The V gene's germline CDR1 is DFQATT and CDR2 SNEGSKA (reference sequence). Trimming left V 0 bases short and J 9 bases short, with 12 bases between. Here the CDR3 reads CSARDLSGTSPLHF. The CDR3 coding sequence is TGCAGTGCTAGAGATCTTAGCGGGACTTCACCCCTCCACTTT.

This clonotype was picked up many times. This rearrangement joins TRBV12-3 or TRBV12-4 to TRBJ2-5; TRBD2 aligns across 14 bases. Germline trimming cut 5 bases from V and 5 bases from J; bases unmatched to any gene: 10. This CDR3 contains 17 residues. Here the CDR3 DNA reads TGTGCCAGCAGTCCCGGGACTAGCGGGAGATTAGGGGAGACCCAGTACTTC. This encodes CASSPGTSGRLGETQYF.

V is TRBV20-1 and J is TRBJ2-3; no clear D gene. Germline lookup yields CDR1 DFQATT and CDR2 SNEGSKA (reference sequence). The CDR3 totals 10 residues. Deletions cut 5 bases from V and 5 bases from J, with 5 bases between. CDR3 bases: TGCAGTGCTGAAAGAGATACGCAGTATTTT. Its translation is CSAERDTQYF.

This clonotype was seen at least ten times. The gene calls are TRBV29-1 and TRBJ2-2; TRBD1 aligns across 8 bases. The J segment lost 7 bases and the V segment lost 7 bases, leaving 8 bases of the junction unmatched. CDR3 length: 13 residues. The germline V gene has CDR1 SQVTM and CDR2 ANQGSEA. The CDR3, as DNA: TGCAGCGCCGACCCAGGGGGCATCGGGGAGCTGTTTTTT. Protein sequence: CSADPGGIGELFF.

This clonotype was seen at least ten times. The chain uses TRBV7-9 and TRBJ2-7; 7 positions match TRBD1. Germline CDR1 SEHNR, CDR2 FQNEAQ (reference sequence). The CDR3 runs to 14 residues. Trimming cost V 5 bases and J 0 bases; bases outside gene matches: 4. The CDR3 loop reads CASSPRDSSYEQYF. The CDR3 nucleotides read TGTGCCAGCAGCCCCCGGGACAGCTCCTACGAGCAGTACTTC. The full variable domain, in which reference TRBV7-9 and TRBJ2-7 provide the parts outside the CDR3, is DTGVSQNPRHKITKRGQNVTFRCDPISEHNRLYWYRQTLGQGPEFLTYFQNEAQLEKSRLLSDRFSAERPKGSFSTLEIQRTEQGDSAMYLCASSPRDSSYEQYFGPGTRLTVT.

This clonotype appeared many times. J is TRBJ2-7 and V is TRBV7-8; D unclear. V lost 5 bases and J 2 bases, leaving 16 bases between the germline ends. The CDR3 is 15 residues long. In germline, CDR1 is SGHVS, CDR2 FQNEAQ. CDR3 DNA: TGTGCCAGCAGCCAATCGACGACTCCGCCCTACGAGCAGTACTTC. This sequence encodes CASSQSTTPPYEQYF.

This clonotype was counted many times. CDR3 amino acids: CASSEVASGGHRGGELFF. CDR3 sequence (DNA): TGTGCCAGCAGTGAAGTTGCTAGCGGGGGGCACAGGGGCGGGGAGCTGTTTTTT. The chain couples TRBV2 to TRBJ2-2; TRBD2 aligns across 11 bases. The CDR3 length is 18 residues. The germline gives CDR1 SNHLY, CDR2 FYNNEI. V gave up 1 base and J gave up 7 bases; unmatched junction bases: 11.

This clonotype was detected ten times or more. V and J are TRBV15 and TRBJ1-5, with D hard to call. There are 14 residues in the CDR3. Looked up from germline, CDR1 is LNHNV and CDR2 is YYDKDF (reference sequence). V lost 0 bases, J lost 5 bases, and 8 bases lay in between. In DNA, the CDR3 is TGTGCCACCAGCAGAGATTCCGGGGATCAGCCCCAGCATTTT. This translates into CATSRDSGDQPQHF.